A single sample gave rise to the 5 T cell receptor beta chains below, sequenced in a study of blood T cell repertoires in COVID-19. Clones were sequenced by immunoSEQ multiplex PCR, and TCRdb holds only the in-frame ones, with some missing. The sample has 55,000 to 65,000 clones, around 91% seen once. Sample: peripheral blood. Every receptor here comes from a woman aged 55-75 years with active COVID-19.

The V call is TRBV6-1, the J call TRBJ1-1; no clear D. The V end was cut by 3 bases, the J end by 6 bases, with 8 bases between. CDR1 and CDR2 from the germline V gene are MNHNS and SASEGT. This CDR3 spans 12 amino acids. This chain's CDR3 is CASSDRYSEAFF. For the CDR3, the DNA is TGTGCCAGCAGTGACAGGTATTCTGAAGCTTTCTTT.

The chain carries TRBV27 and TRBJ1-5; D is undetermined. Germline values: CDR1 MNHEY, CDR2 SMNVEV (reference sequence). Trimming removed 8 bases from V and 5 bases from J, with 10 bases in between. The CDR3 covers 12 residues. The CDR3 region is CASGRNDQPQHF. The CDR3 bases are TGTGCCAGCGGGAGAAACGATCAGCCCCAGCATTTT.

The rearrangement joins TRBV2 to TRBJ1-4; possibly TRBD1 for D (5 bases). This CDR3 is 15 amino acids long. V gave up 2 bases and J gave up 1 base, with 8 bases separating them. Germline assignment: CDR1 SNHLY and CDR2 FYNNEI. The CDR3 region has the DNA TGTGCCAGCAGTGAACAGGGAAGAACTAATGAAAAACTGTTTTTT. Encoded protein: CASSEQGRTNEKLFF.

The chain is built from TRBV6-1 and TRBJ2-2; D is unresolved. This CDR3 has 13 amino acids. V shed 0 bases and J shed 7 bases, with 6 bases lying between them. CDR1 and CDR2 (germline): MNHNS, SASEGT. In DNA form, the CDR3 reads TGTGCCAGCAGTGAAGCGCGAGGCGGGGAGCTGTTTTTT. This translates into CASSEARGGELFF.

The chain joins TRBV7-2 to TRBJ2-3; a possible D gene is TRBD1 (7 bases). V lost 2 bases, J lost 5 bases, and 11 bases lay in between. This CDR3 has 14 amino acids. The germline V gene encodes CDR1 SGHTA and CDR2 FQGNSA. CDR3 in DNA: TGTGCCAGCAGCTTATCCCAGGGGGGAGATACGCAGTATTTT. This sequence encodes CASSLSQGGDTQYF.